A selection of T cell receptor beta chains follows, all from one sample in a study of radiation and T cells in renal cell carcinoma. The repertoire was sequenced with immunoSEQ multiplex PCR; TCRdb's copy has only in-frame clones and lacks some. The sample includes tens of thousands of clones, over 65% of them seen just once. The sample consisted of blood, taken from a patient whose treatment included radiotherapy and nephrectomy. These TCRs come from a man between 60 and 75 years old with renal cell carcinoma. The CDR3 runs from the conserved cysteine through the conserved F or W. The D gene is left open where the match is weak. Part of the rows lack a size; the others show once, few, many or a class for expanded clones.

clone_size j_call v_call d_call cdr3_nt cdr3_aa
- TRBJ2-1 TRBV19 - TGTGCCAGTAAACCACCGGGCAACAATGAGCAGTTCTTC CASKPPGNNEQFF
few TRBJ2-7 TRBV28 TRBD1 TGTGCCAGCGGAGACAGGGTGGGGTCCTACGAGCAGTACTTC CASGDRVGSYEQYF
- TRBJ2-2 TRBV10-3 TRBD2 TGTGCCATTGGACTAGCGGGAGGCCCTAACACCGGGGAGCTGTTTTTT CAIGLAGGPNTGELFF
- TRBJ2-7 TRBV4-3 - TGCGCCAGCAGCCAAGTTTCGAGTCCAACCTACGAGCAGTACTTC CASSQVSSPTYEQYF
- TRBJ1-5 TRBV30 - TGTGCCTGGAGTGAGGTAAAGGGCAATCAGCCCCAGCATTTT CAWSEVKGNQPQHF
- TRBJ2-1 TRBV2 TRBD2 TGTGCCAGCAGTGATACTAGCGCCTTGTACAATGAGCAGTTCTTC CASSDTSALYNEQFF
- TRBJ1-4 TRBV19 - TGTGCCAGTAGTATATTAGCTACTAATGAAAAACTGTTTTTT CASSILATNEKLFF
- TRBJ2-5 TRBV19 TRBD1 TGTGCCAGTAGTGGGCGACAGGGCGGAGAGACCCAGTACTTC CASSGRQGGETQYF
- TRBJ1-1 TRBV7-8 - TGTGCCAGCAGCTTTTTTAACAGGGCAAGCATCGAAGCTTTCTTT CASSFFNRASIEAFF
- TRBJ2-7 TRBV29-1 TRBD1 TGCAGCGTCGAAGGGACAGGCGTCGACGAGCAGTACTTC CSVEGTGVDEQYF
- TRBJ1-4 TRBV6-5 - TGTGCCAGCAGCCCCGCGGGCGGTTTTGAAAAACTGTTTTTT CASSPAGGFEKLFF
once TRBJ1-4 TRBV11-2 - TGTGCCAGCACCACGGCCCTTTATGGGGGAACTAATGAAAAACTGTTTTTT CASTTALYGGTNEKLFF
- TRBJ2-7 TRBV19 - TGTGCCAGTAGTATTGAGGACACCAGCTCCTACGAGCAGTACTTC CASSIEDTSSYEQYF
- TRBJ2-1 TRBV19 - TGTGCCAGTAAAAGGCTAGGGGGGGACCTCTACAATGAGCAGTTCTTC CASKRLGGDLYNEQFF
- TRBJ2-2 TRBV19 TRBD2 TGTGCCAGTAGTCCTTGGACTAGCGGGAGCACCGGGGAGCTGTTTTTT CASSPWTSGSTGELFF
- TRBJ1-5 TRBV28 - TGTGCCAGCAGGTGGAGGGTCCCTAGGGATCAGCCCCAGCATTTT CASRWRVPRDQPQHF
- TRBJ2-2 TRBV29-1 - TGCAGCGGAGGGACCCCGAACACCGGGGAGCTGTTTTTT CSGGTPNTGELFF
- TRBJ2-1 TRBV7-9 - TGTGCCAGCAGCCCGTTCCCAGAGAGCTCCTACAATGAGCAGTTCTTC CASSPFPESSYNEQFF
- TRBJ2-2 TRBV6-5 - TGTGCCAGCAGTTATAGGGTCGGGGGGCTAACCGGGGAGCTGTTTTTT CASSYRVGGLTGELFF
- TRBJ2-3 TRBV4-3 TRBD2 TGCGCCAGCAGCCAAGAGCGGGCTAGCGGGAGGGAGGGCACAGATACGCAGTATTTT CASSQERASGREGTDTQYF
few TRBJ2-7 TRBV11-2 TRBD1 TGTGCCAGCAGCTGGGACAGGGTGAGCGAGCAGTACTTC CASSWDRVSEQYF
once TRBJ2-1 TRBV19 - TGTGCCAGTAGTATAGATCTCTCTGGAGGGGGCAATGAGCAGTTCTTC CASSIDLSGGGNEQFF
few TRBJ2-3 TRBV2 TRBD1 TGTGCCAGCAGTCGTACAGGGGAAAGCACAGATACGCAGTATTTT CASSRTGESTDTQYF
- TRBJ2-7 TRBV29-1 TRBD2 TGCAGCGTTGATTCCGGGACTAGCGGGAGTAGCTACGAGCAGTACTTC CSVDSGTSGSSYEQYF
- TRBJ1-1 TRBV28 - TGTGCCATCCACCCCCCGGGGCGGGGGAACACTGAAGCTTTCTTT CAIHPPGRGNTEAFF
- TRBJ2-1 TRBV19 - TGTGCCAGTAGCGCGGGACCCTACAATGAGCAGTTCTTC CASSAGPYNEQFF
- TRBJ2-7 TRBV28 TRBD2 TGTGCCAGCAGTTTATTGTCCTCGGGACTAGCGGGAGGACACGAGCAGTACTTC CASSLLSSGLAGGHEQYF